A selection of T cell receptor beta chains follows, all from one sample in a study of shared clonotypes between healthy human individuals. Data came from immunoSEQ multiplex PCR; TCRdb stores just in-frame clones and leaves some out. The table records some 490,000 clones, approximately 82% of them present only once. Sequenced material: PBMCs. The source of these receptors is a woman aged 40 to 50 in good health. Some clones in this sample may be carry-over from other donors' samples. Each CDR3 is given without its conserved first and last residue. Each record gives: V gene, J gene, CDR3 protein.

>TRBV18|TRBJ2-2
ASSPRDTGIYTGELF
>TRBV7-9|TRBJ1-1
ASSKGQANTEAF
>TRBV5-1|TRBJ2-7
ASRGTVQALGEQY
>TRBV7-3|TRBJ2-1
ASSTNGTSGKLWEQF
>TRBV5-1|TRBJ2-1
ASSQGHADEQF
>TRBV6-5|TRBJ1-2
ASSYSTEYGYT
>TRBV28|TRBJ1-4
ASSSKYKGSREKLF
>TRBV10-3|TRBJ2-1
AISEGGASGYNEQF
>TRBV30|TRBJ1-3
AWSDRGQRNTIY
>TRBV28|TRBJ2-7
ASSPSGYDEQY
>TRBV7-6|TRBJ2-7
ASSLAHSGGSPCEQY
>TRBV25-1|TRBJ2-2
ASRKPGGRNTGELF
>TRBV11-3|TRBJ2-3
ASSLTGTDTQY
>TRBV6-6|TRBJ2-7
ASSYGLTLGEQY
>TRBV5-6|TRBJ2-2
ASSLGVYGELF
>TRBV9|TRBJ1-5
ASSVAGGSGQPQH
>TRBV28|TRBJ2-4
ASSPGGWENIQY
>TRBV5-1|TRBJ1-4
ASSWTPLSDNEKLF
>TRBV11-1|TRBJ2-7
ASSLGQVHSYEQY
>TRBV19|TRBJ2-7
ATGRQGGYEQY
>TRBV7-9|TRBJ2-5
ASSLAPDQETQY
>TRBV12-5|TRBJ2-5
ASGSGQDEETQY
>TRBV15|TRBJ2-7
ATSRDFYEQY
>TRBV5-4|TRBJ2-5
ASSSGGLVIETQY
>TRBV27|TRBJ2-2
ASRQGAGTNTGELF
>TRBV28|TRBJ1-5
ASSPAGDLQIHSNQPQH
>TRBV28|TRBJ1-2
ASSRAANYGYT
>TRBV5-1|TRBJ2-1
ASSPRLAGNEQF
>TRBV18|TRBJ2-1
ASSRYAGPSQFGEQF
>TRBV18|TRBJ1-2
ASSPSGGASGYT
>TRBV19|.
ASSIRPRSNDEQY
>TRBV6-4|TRBJ2-1
ASSDSTFDINEQF
>TRBV7-2|TRBJ2-2
ASSSRLAGERGELF
>TRBV7-9|TRBJ2-3
ASSLSSTDTQY
>TRBV30|TRBJ1-5
AWSFPHGQPQH
>TRBV18|TRBJ2-1
ASSPGQGSYNEQF
>TRBV18|TRBJ1-3
ASSPGGGNTIY
>TRBV4-3|TRBJ2-3
ASSQDPSVYDTQY
>TRBV7-8|TRBJ2-3
ASRDPNTRRDSTDTQY
>TRBV18|TRBJ1-4
ASSGATNEKLF
>TRBV18|TRBJ2-7
ASSRSGLYEQY
>TRBV11-2|TRBJ2-7
ASSLQGGFSSYEQY
>TRBV11-2|TRBJ2-1
ASSLVQGNGEQF
>TRBV5-1|TRBJ2-2
ASSSGTGYTGELF
>TRBV28|TRBJ2-7
ASSRRGLAIGGRDEQY
>TRBV5-5|TRBJ1-1
ASSLTANTEAF
>TRBV28|TRBJ1-3
ASSLSGQGSGNTIY
>TRBV5-4|TRBJ2-7
ASSLGDRPSYEQY
>TRBV2|TRBJ2-7
ASRGQGAVYEQY
>TRBV11-1|TRBJ2-7
ASSLWGGQGTVHEQY
>TRBV7-9|TRBJ2-3
ASSLNSRLGTDTQY
>TRBV28|TRBJ1-2
ASRQGGDYGYT
>TRBV27|TRBJ2-7
ASSSRPGVGTYEQY
>TRBV18|TRBJ1-1
ASSPGTGFDAF